A selection of T cell receptor beta chains follows, all from one sample in a study of regulatory T cells in long-lasting Graves disease. Each CDR3 protein is one row after TCRdb ran MiXCR on the multiplex PCR reads. The sample has a few hundred thousand distinct CDR3 sequences, 10% to 15% seen once. The sample was also linked to a second study, of T cells in Graves' hyperthyroidism and ophthalmopathy.

Sequencing was performed on peripheral blood mononuclear cells (PBMCs), taken at new diagnosis, from a patient treated with antithyroid drugs. All receptors derive from a woman between 18 and 29 years old with Graves disease. CDR3s include the opening cysteine and the closing phenylalanine or tryptophan. D genes are given only for firm matches. Clone size is stated in some rows and not others, as once, few, many or a class when expanded.

CDR3 | DNA | V | size | length | D | J
CASSLESSGSGDTQYF | TGTGCCAGCAGCTTAGAGTCTAGCGGGAGCGGAGATACGCAGTATTTT | TRBV7-2 | many | 16 | TRBD2 | TRBJ2-3
CASSIGRGGTDTQYF | TGTGCCAGTAGTATAGGCAGGGGAGGCACAGATACGCAGTATTTT | TRBV19 | few | 15 | . | TRBJ2-3
CASSSTRLPQPQHF | TGTGCCAGCAGTTCCACACGGCTACCTCAGCCCCAGCATTTT | TRBV27 | many | 14 | . | TRBJ1-5
CASSYGMGADEQFF | TGTGCCAGCAGCTATGGAATGGGGGCTGATGAGCAGTTCTTC | TRBV7-9 | many | 14 | . | TRBJ2-1
CASSLLAGAPVEQFF | TGTGCCAGCAGCTTATTAGCGGGGGCCCCCGTTGAGCAGTTCTTC | TRBV7-3 | few | 15 | TRBD2 | TRBJ2-1
CASSPLGREWSHEQYF | TGTGCCAGCAGCCCACTGGGTCGGGAGTGGTCCCACGAGCAGTACTTC | TRBV6-2/TRBV6-3 | many | 16 | . | TRBJ2-7
CASSIDNSNQPQHF | TGTGCCAGCAGTATAGATAATAGCAATCAGCCCCAGCATTTT | TRBV6-1 | few | 14 | . | TRBJ1-5
CASTTTWGESGNQPQHF | TGTGCCAGCACCACCACGTGGGGGGAAAGTGGCAATCAGCCCCAGCATTTT | TRBV9 | . | 17 | . | TRBJ1-5
CASGTPHNEQFF | TGTGCCTCAGGGACGCCGCACAATGAGCAGTTCTTC | TRBV7-3 | many | 12 | . | TRBJ2-1
CATSRDSQETQYF | TGTGCCACCAGTCGGGACAGCCAAGAGACCCAGTACTTC | TRBV15 | many | 13 | TRBD1 | TRBJ2-5
CASSLFSASYEQYF | TGTGCCAGCAGTTTATTTAGCGCCTCCTACGAGCAGTACTTC | TRBV27 | many | 14 | . | TRBJ2-7
CASSLTRPNEQFF | TGTGCCAGCAGCTTAACGCGACCCAATGAGCAGTTCTTC | TRBV7-3 | few | 13 | . | TRBJ2-1
CASSSPTSGRTLEQFF | TGTGCCAGCAGCTCGCCGACTAGCGGGAGAACTTTGGAGCAGTTCTTC | TRBV7-2 | . | 16 | TRBD2 | TRBJ2-1
CASNGGGRYEQYF | TGTGCCAGCAACGGAGGGGGACGGTACGAGCAGTACTTC | TRBV7-9 | many | 13 | . | TRBJ2-7
CASLTGSSYNEQFF | TGTGCCAGCCTGACCGGCTCCTCCTACAATGAGCAGTTCTTC | TRBV2 | . | 14 | . | TRBJ2-1
CSAVSRDRSYNEQFF | TGCAGTGCAGTTTCCCGGGACAGGAGCTACAATGAGCAGTTCTTC | TRBV20-1 | few | 15 | TRBD1 | TRBJ2-1
CASSSRYTGELFF | TGTGCCAGCAGTTCGAGGTACACCGGGGAGCTGTTTTTT | TRBV11-2 | many | 13 | . | TRBJ2-2
CASRIAGGLTDTQYF | TGTGCCAGCAGAATAGCGGGGGGACTCACAGATACGCAGTATTTT | TRBV6-1 | many | 15 | TRBD2 | TRBJ2-3
CASSYSGRWDNEQFF | TGTGCCAGCAGTTACTCGGGGCGGTGGGATAATGAGCAGTTCTTC | TRBV6-2/TRBV6-3 | many | 15 | . | TRBJ2-1
CASSYSLRNEQFF | TGTGCCAGCAGTTACTCTCTCCGGAATGAGCAGTTCTTC | TRBV6-5 | many | 13 | . | TRBJ2-1
CASSLSRGASGNTIYF | TGTGCCAGCAGCCTCTCTCGGGGGGCCTCTGGAAACACCATATATTTT | TRBV2 | many | 16 | . | TRBJ1-3
CASSAPDGQLTNEKLFF | TGTGCCAGCAGCGCACCGGACGGACAATTAACTAATGAAAAACTGTTTTTT | TRBV9 | many | 17 | . | TRBJ1-4
CASTQGLKRGSSYEQYF | TGCGCCAGCACACAAGGGTTAAAGCGGGGGAGCTCCTACGAGCAGTACTTC | TRBV4-1 | . | 17 | TRBD2 | TRBJ2-7
CAISESSVAVSTDTQYF | TGTGCCATCAGTGAGTCGTCGGTAGCGGTTAGCACAGATACGCAGTATTTT | TRBV10-3 | many | 17 | . | TRBJ2-3
CSARQGTGSSYEQYF | TGCAGTGCTAGACAAGGGACAGGGAGCTCCTACGAGCAGTACTTC | TRBV20-1 | many | 15 | TRBD1 | TRBJ2-7
CATDQGWAGEQYF | TGTGCCACCGATCAGGGCTGGGCCGGAGAGCAGTACTTC | TRBV28 | many | 13 | . | TRBJ2-7
CASGILAGLENIQYF | TGTGCCAGCGGAATCCTAGCTGGGCTAGAAAACATTCAGTACTTC | TRBV7-2 | many | 15 | . | TRBJ2-4
CASSSGLAGFLYEQYF | TGTGCCAGCAGTTCCGGACTAGCGGGATTTCTCTACGAGCAGTACTTC | TRBV27 | . | 16 | TRBD2 | TRBJ2-7
CASSIGSGGTDTQYF | TGTGCCAGTAGTATCGGTTCGGGGGGCACAGATACGCAGTATTTT | TRBV19 | . | 15 | . | TRBJ2-3
CASRTGQGADTQYF | TGTGCCAGCAGGACGGGACAGGGGGCAGATACGCAGTATTTT | TRBV12-3/TRBV12-4 | . | 14 | TRBD1 | TRBJ2-3
CASSIPRGRIETGELFF | TGTGCCAGTAGTATCCCTAGGGGGCGAATAGAAACCGGGGAGCTGTTTTTT | TRBV19 | few | 17 | TRBD1 | TRBJ2-2
CASNRPKEAQYF | TGTGCCAGCAACCGGCCGAAAGAGGCCCAGTACTTC | TRBV2 | few | 12 | . | TRBJ2-5
CASSPSRQGATEAFF | TGTGCCAGCAGTCCATCTCGACAGGGGGCAACTGAAGCTTTCTTT | TRBV6-1 | many | 15 | TRBD1 | TRBJ1-1
CASSLAYGYEQYF | TGTGCCAGCAGTTTAGCCTACGGGTACGAGCAGTACTTC | TRBV27 | many | 13 | . | TRBJ2-7
CASSQDIQWTSYNEQFF | TGCGCCAGCAGCCAAGATATCCAATGGACCTCCTACAATGAGCAGTTCTTC | TRBV4-3 | few | 17 | . | TRBJ2-1
CASSYDLNAFF | TGTGCCAGCAGCTATGATCTCAACGCTTTCTTT | TRBV6-2/TRBV6-3 | many | 11 | . | TRBJ1-1
CAISETKVRGNQPQHF | TGTGCCATCAGTGAAACGAAGGTGAGGGGCAATCAGCCCCAGCATTTT | TRBV10-3 | . | 16 | . | TRBJ1-5
CASSLIMGGNIQYF | TGTGCCAGCAGTTTGATAATGGGGGGGAACATTCAGTACTTC | TRBV27 | many | 14 | TRBD2 | TRBJ2-4
CSARSLRGHFNYGYTF | TGCAGTGCTAGGAGCTTGAGGGGACACTTTAACTATGGCTACACCTTC | TRBV20-1 | many | 16 | . | TRBJ1-2
CSVDRLGSANTGELFF | TGCAGCGTTGACCGTTTGGGGTCCGCGAACACCGGGGAGCTGTTTTTT | TRBV29-1 | many | 16 | . | TRBJ2-2
CATSAGPPRSYNSPLHF | TGTGCCACCAGCGCCGGGCCTCCTCGCTCCTATAATTCACCCCTCCACTTT | TRBV15 | . | 17 | . | TRBJ1-6
CASRAGRMWTEAFF | TGTGCCAGCAGGGCAGGCAGAATGTGGACTGAAGCTTTCTTT | TRBV6-1 | many | 14 | . | TRBJ1-1
CASSELAGGADTQYF | TGTGCCAGCAGTGAGCTAGCGGGAGGGGCAGATACGCAGTATTTT | TRBV6-2/TRBV6-3 | . | 15 | TRBD2 | TRBJ2-3
CASMGALNTEAFF | TGTGCCAGCATGGGGGCGTTGAACACTGAAGCTTTCTTT | TRBV5-4 | few | 13 | . | TRBJ1-1